This T cell receptor beta chain stems from a study of blood T cell repertoires in COVID-19. Study at large: COVID-19 samples collected from the United States, Italy and Spain covered acute and convalescent phases.

The repertoire was sequenced with immunoSEQ multiplex PCR; TCRdb's copy has only in-frame clones and lacks some. The sample yields hundreds of thousands of clones, roughly 83% seen once. V lost 3 bases to trimming and J lost 7 bases, with 14 bases between them. The CDR3 length is 13 residues. Germline assignment: CDR1 DFQATT and CDR2 SNEGSKA (reference sequence). Input material: peripheral blood. The chain joins TRBV20-1 to TRBJ2-3, with D possibly matching TRBD1 (6 bases). The receptor's source is a woman in her 70s with active or convalescent COVID-19. This chain's CDR3 is CSASWGRPNTQYF. The CDR3, as DNA: TGCAGTGCTAGTTGGGGGCGGCCCAATACGCAGTATTTT.